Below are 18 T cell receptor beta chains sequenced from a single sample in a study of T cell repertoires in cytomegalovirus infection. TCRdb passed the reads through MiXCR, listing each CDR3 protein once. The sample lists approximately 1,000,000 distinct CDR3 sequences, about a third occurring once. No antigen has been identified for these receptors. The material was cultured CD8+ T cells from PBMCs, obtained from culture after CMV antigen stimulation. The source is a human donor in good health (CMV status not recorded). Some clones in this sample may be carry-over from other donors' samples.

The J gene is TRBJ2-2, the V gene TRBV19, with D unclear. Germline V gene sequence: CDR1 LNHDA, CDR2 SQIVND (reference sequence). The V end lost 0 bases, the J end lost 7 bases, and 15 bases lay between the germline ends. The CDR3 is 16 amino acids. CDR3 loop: CASSIDRMDLLGELFF. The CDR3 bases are TGTGCCAGTAGTATAGACCGTATGGACCTCCTCGGGGAGCTGTTTTTT.

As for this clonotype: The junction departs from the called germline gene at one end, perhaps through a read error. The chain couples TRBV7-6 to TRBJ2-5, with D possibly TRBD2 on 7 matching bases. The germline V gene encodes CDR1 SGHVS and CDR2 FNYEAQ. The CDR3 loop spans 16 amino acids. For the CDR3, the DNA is TGTGCTAGCAGCTTATCGGCGGGGGCCGGCAGCGGGACCCAGTACTTC. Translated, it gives CASSLSAGAGSGTQYF.

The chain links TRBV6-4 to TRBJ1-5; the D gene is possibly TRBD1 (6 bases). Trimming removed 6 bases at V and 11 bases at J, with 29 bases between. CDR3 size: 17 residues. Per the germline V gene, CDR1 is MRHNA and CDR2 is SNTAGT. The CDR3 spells CASRNRDTPRGMLAQHF. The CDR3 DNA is TGTGCCAGCAGAAACCGGGACACCCCCCGTGGTATGTTAGCCCAGCATTTT.

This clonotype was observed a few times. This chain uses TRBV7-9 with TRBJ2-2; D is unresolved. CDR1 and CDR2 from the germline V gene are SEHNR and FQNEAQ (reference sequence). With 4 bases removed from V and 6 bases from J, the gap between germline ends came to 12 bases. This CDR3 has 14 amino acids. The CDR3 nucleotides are TGTGCCAGCAGCTGGGAAACTACGGCCGGGGAGCTGTTTTTT. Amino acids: CASSWETTAGELFF.

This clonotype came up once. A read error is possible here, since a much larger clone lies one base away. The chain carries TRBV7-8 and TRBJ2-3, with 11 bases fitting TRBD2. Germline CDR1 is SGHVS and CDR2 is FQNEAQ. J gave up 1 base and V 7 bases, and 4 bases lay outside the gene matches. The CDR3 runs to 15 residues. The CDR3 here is CASNYSGGGTDTQYF. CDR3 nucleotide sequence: TGTGCCAGCAACTATAGCGGGGGGGGCACAGATACGCAGTATTTT. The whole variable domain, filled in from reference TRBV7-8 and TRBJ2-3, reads GAGVSQSPRYKVAKRGQDVALRCDPISGHVSLFWYQQALGQGPEFLTYFQNEAQLDKSGLPSDRFFAERPEGSVSTLKIQRTQQEDSAVYLCASNYSGGGTDTQYFGPGTRLTVL.

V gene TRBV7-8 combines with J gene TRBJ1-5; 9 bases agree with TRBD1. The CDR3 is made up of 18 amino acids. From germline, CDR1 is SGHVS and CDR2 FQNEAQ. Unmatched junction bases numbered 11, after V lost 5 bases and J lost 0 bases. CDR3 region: CASSLDRGRGLSNQPQHF. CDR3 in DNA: TGTGCCAGCAGCCTGGACAGGGGTAGAGGACTTAGCAATCAGCCCCAGCATTTT.

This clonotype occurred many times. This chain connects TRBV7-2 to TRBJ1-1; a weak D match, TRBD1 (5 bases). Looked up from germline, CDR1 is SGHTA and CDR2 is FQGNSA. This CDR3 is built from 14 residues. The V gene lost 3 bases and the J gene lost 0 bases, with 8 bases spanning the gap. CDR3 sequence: CASSLARVNTEAFF. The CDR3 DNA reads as TGTGCCAGCAGCTTGGCCAGGGTGAACACTGAAGCTTTCTTT.

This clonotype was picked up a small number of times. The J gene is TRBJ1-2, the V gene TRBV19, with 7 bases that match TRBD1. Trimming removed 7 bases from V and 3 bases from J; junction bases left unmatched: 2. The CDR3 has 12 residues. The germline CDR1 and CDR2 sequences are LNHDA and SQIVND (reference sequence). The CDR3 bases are TGTGCCAGTACGGGGACAGACTATGGCTACACCTTC. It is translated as CASTGTDYGYTF.

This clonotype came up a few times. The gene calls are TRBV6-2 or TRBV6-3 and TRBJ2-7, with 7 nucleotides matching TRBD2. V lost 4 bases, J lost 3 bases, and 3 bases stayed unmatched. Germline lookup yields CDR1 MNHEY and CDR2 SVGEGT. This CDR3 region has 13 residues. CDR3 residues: CASSWGDYYEQYV. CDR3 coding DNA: TGTGCCAGCAGTTGGGGGGACTACTACGAGCAGTACGTC.

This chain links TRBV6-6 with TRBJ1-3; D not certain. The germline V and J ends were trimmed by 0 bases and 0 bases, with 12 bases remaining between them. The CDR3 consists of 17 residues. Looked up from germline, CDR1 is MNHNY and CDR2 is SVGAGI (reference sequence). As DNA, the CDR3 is TGTGCCAGCAGTTACTCGATCGGGAGTTACTCTGGAAACACCATATATTTT. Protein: CASSYSIGSYSGNTIYF.

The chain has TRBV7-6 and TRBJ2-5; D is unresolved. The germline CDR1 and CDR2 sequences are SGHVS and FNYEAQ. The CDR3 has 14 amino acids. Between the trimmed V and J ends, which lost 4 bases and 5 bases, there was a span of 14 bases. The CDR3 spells CASSYRSSWETQYF. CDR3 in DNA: TGTGCCAGCAGCTATAGGAGTTCGTGGGAGACCCAGTACTTC.

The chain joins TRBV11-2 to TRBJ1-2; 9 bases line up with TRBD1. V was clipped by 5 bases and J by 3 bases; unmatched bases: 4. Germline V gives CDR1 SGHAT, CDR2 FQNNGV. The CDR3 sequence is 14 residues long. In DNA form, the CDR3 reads TGTGCCAGCAGCACACAGGGGGCTTACTATGGCTACACCTTC. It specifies CASSTQGAYYGYTF.

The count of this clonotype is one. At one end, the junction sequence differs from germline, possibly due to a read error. CDR3 in amino acids: CASSFRPENTDTLYF. The CDR3 nucleotides read TGCGCCAGCAGCTTCCGACCGGAGAACACAGATACGCTGTATTTT. The chain recombines TRBV5-1 with TRBJ2-3; D gene uncertain. This CDR3 contains 15 residues. CDR1 SGHRS and CDR2 YFSETQ come from the germline V gene.

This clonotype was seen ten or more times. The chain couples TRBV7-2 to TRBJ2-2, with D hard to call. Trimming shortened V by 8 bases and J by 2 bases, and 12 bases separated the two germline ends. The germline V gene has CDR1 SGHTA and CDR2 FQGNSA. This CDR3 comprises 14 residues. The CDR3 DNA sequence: TGTGCCAGCTTACGGGCCATAAACACCGGGGAGCTGTTTTTT. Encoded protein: CASLRAINTGELFF.

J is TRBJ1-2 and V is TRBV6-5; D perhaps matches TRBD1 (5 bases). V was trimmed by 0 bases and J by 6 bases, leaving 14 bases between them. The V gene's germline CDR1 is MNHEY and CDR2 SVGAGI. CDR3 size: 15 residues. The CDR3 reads CASSYSIRVGNGYTF. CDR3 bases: TGTGCCAGCAGTTACTCGATCAGGGTTGGTAATGGCTACACCTTC.

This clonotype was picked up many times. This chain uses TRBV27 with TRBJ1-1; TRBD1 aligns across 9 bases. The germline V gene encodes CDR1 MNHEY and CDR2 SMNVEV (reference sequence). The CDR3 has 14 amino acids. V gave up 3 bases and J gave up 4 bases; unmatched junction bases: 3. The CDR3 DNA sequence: TGTGCCAGCAGTTTGACAGGGGGTAGCACTGAAGCTTTCTTT. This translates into CASSLTGGSTEAFF.

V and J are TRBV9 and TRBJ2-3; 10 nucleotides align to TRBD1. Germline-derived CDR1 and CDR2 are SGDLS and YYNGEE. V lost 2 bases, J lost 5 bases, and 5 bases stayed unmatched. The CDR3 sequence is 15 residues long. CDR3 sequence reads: CASSVGTGVRDTQYF. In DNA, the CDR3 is TGTGCCAGCAGCGTGGGGACAGGGGTAAGAGATACGCAGTATTTT.

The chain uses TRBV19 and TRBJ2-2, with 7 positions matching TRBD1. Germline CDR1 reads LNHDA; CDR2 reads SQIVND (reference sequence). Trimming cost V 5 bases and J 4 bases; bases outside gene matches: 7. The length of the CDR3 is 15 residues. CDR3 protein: CASSGRDSRTGELFF. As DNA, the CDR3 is TGTGCCAGTAGTGGAAGGGACAGCCGCACCGGGGAGCTGTTTTTT.